This T cell receptor beta chain stems from a study of radiation and T cells in renal cell carcinoma. The assay was immunoSEQ multiplex PCR, and TCRdb's table has in-frame clones only and misses some. The sample has 100,000 to 150,000 clones, about four fifths seen once. This CDR3 region has 13 residues. In germline, CDR1 is GTSNPN, CDR2 SVGIG (reference sequence). Trimming left V 4 bases short and J 5 bases short, with 14 bases between. The sample's time point: blood 2 weeks post-SBRT. Regarding treatment: 15 Gy SBRT to primary tumor, nephrectomy 4 weeks later. This renal cell carcinoma was of the clear cell type.

The specimen was blood, collected from a patient whose treatment included radiotherapy and nephrectomy. The source of this sequence is a man aged 50 or older with renal cell carcinoma. The chain carries TRBV30 and TRBJ2-5; possibly TRBD1 for D (6 bases). The CDR3 here is CAWKWGPWETQYF. The CDR3 DNA reads as TGTGCCTGGAAATGGGGGCCATGGGAGACCCAGTACTTC. Supplemented by reference TRBV30 and TRBJ2-5, the full variable domain reads SQTIHQWPATLVQPVGSPLSLECTVEGTSNPNLYWYRQAAGRGLQLLFYSVGIGQISSEVPQNLSASRPQDRQFILSSKKLLLSDSGFYLCAWKWGPWETQYFGPGTRLLVL.